A single sample is the source of the 15 T cell receptor beta chains below, sequenced in a study of blood T cell repertoires in COVID-19. Repertoires were generated with immunoSEQ multiplex PCR, while TCRdb's copy carries only in-frame clones and drops some. Of approximately 25,000 clones in the sample, 80% to 90% were seen once. Specimen: peripheral blood. The receptors derive from a man between 50 and 59 years old with active COVID-19.

The V call is TRBV7-8, the J call TRBJ1-5; the match to TRBD1 covers 12 bases. Looked up from germline, CDR1 is SGHVS and CDR2 is FQNEAQ. V trimming: 4 bases; J trimming: 7 bases; junction bases outside the gene matches: 5. This CDR3 contains 15 residues. The CDR3 region is CASSSGTGGSQPQHF. CDR3 coding DNA: TGTGCCAGCAGCTCCGGGACAGGGGGCAGCCAGCCCCAGCATTTT.

The gene calls are TRBV6-5 and TRBJ1-2; 7 bases align to TRBD1. Germline CDR1 MNHEY, CDR2 SVGAGI. Trimming removed 0 bases from V and 6 bases from J; junction bases left unmatched: 7. This CDR3 spans 15 amino acids. CDR3 in DNA: TGTGCCAGCAGTTACTCTCCCGACAGGGTCGATGGCTACACCTTC. It encodes CASSYSPDRVDGYTF.

The chain carries TRBV6-5 and TRBJ1-1, with D perhaps matching TRBD1 (5 bases). The CDR3 spans 14 residues. The germline CDR1 and CDR2 sequences are MNHEY and SVGAGI. Trimming shortened V by 2 bases and J by 0 bases, and 7 bases separated the two germline ends. The CDR3 loop is CASSYGAMNTEAFF. DNA for the CDR3: TGTGCCAGCAGTTACGGGGCTATGAACACTGAAGCTTTCTTT.

The chain joins TRBV30 to TRBJ2-3; possible D gene TRBD1, 5 bases. CDR3 length: 15 amino acids. CDR1 and CDR2 (germline): GTSNPN, SVGIG (reference sequence). Trimming left V 5 bases short and J 4 bases short, with 19 bases between. The DNA of the CDR3 is TGTGCCTGGGCCCCGAATGGGCTAGGGGCAGATACGCAGTATTTT. Its protein is CAWAPNGLGADTQYF. Drawing the rest from reference TRBV30 and TRBJ2-3, the complete variable domain is SQTIHQWPATLVQPVGSPLSLECTVEGTSNPNLYWYRQAAGRGLQLLFYSVGIGQISSEVPQNLSASRPQDRQFILSSKKLLLSDSGFYLCAWAPNGLGADTQYFGPGTRLTVL.

The chain joins TRBV7-2 to TRBJ2-7; unclear D gene. From germline, CDR1 is SGHTA and CDR2 FQGNSA. Between the trimmed V and J ends, which lost 1 base and 1 base, there was a span of 5 bases. The CDR3 covers 13 residues. For the CDR3, the DNA is TGTGCCAGCAGCTTAGTCCAGTCCTACGAGCAGTACTTC. As protein: CASSLVQSYEQYF.

The J gene is TRBJ2-5, the V gene TRBV7-9; 7 nucleotides match TRBD1. V was pared by 5 bases and J by 1 base, with 10 bases of the junction left unmatched. The CDR3 consists of 16 residues. Per the germline V gene, CDR1 is SEHNR and CDR2 is FQNEAQ (reference sequence). CDR3 DNA sequence: TGTGCCAGCAGCATCGGACAGGCAATACCCCAAGAGACCCAGTACTTC. Amino acid sequence: CASSIGQAIPQETQYF.

In its sample, this clone was seen a few times. This chain joins TRBV24-1 and TRBJ2-1; TRBD2 matches 15 bases. The germline V gene has CDR1 KGHDR and CDR2 SFDVKD. This CDR3 spans 14 amino acids. V gave up 11 bases and J gave up 9 bases; unmatched junction bases: 7. The CDR3 DNA is TGTGCCATCGCCGGGACTAGCGGGAGGATTGAGCAGTTCTTC. Its protein is CAIAGTSGRIEQFF.

The J gene is TRBJ1-6, the V gene TRBV3-1 (or the pseudogene TRBV3-2), with D possibly TRBD1 on 6 matching bases. Trimming pared 2 bases from V and 2 bases from J, leaving 16 bases between. This CDR3 contains 18 residues. Looked up from germline, CDR1 is LGHDT and CDR2 is YNNKEL (reference sequence). The CDR3 spells CASSQTGPRDTYNSPLHF. CDR3 DNA sequence: TGTGCCAGCAGCCAAACCGGTCCCCGGGACACCTATAATTCACCCCTCCACTTT.

The chain couples TRBV7-8 to TRBJ2-5; D gene ambiguous. Trimming shortened V by 1 base and J by 2 bases, and 5 bases separated the two germline ends. The CDR3 extends over 13 amino acids. Germline-derived CDR1 and CDR2 are SGHVS and FQNEAQ. CDR3 amino acids: CASSLVPQETQYF. The CDR3 bases are TGTGCCAGCAGCTTAGTTCCGCAAGAGACCCAGTACTTC.

The chain is built from TRBV14 and TRBJ2-7; 9 nucleotides agree with TRBD1. The CDR3 has 18 residues. V trimming: 5 bases; J trimming: 3 bases; junction bases outside the gene matches: 17. Germline lookup yields CDR1 SGHDN and CDR2 FVKESK. CDR3 sequence reads: CASSAQGARSGTYYEQYF. The DNA for the CDR3 is TGTGCCAGCAGCGCACAGGGGGCGAGGTCGGGGACCTACTACGAGCAGTACTTC.

The chain carries TRBV5-1 and TRBJ2-3, with 13 bases matching TRBD2. J was trimmed by 4 bases and V by 5 bases; bases with no gene match: 10. Germline assignment: CDR1 SGHRS and CDR2 YFSETQ. The CDR3 spans 17 residues. The CDR3 loop reads CASSLGLAGVLADTQYF. The CDR3 DNA follows: TGCGCCAGCAGTCTAGGACTAGCGGGGGTATTGGCAGATACGCAGTATTTT.

V usage is TRBV5-4 and J usage is TRBJ2-2; D is unclear. In germline, CDR1 is SGHNT, CDR2 YYREEE (reference sequence). With 2 bases removed from V and 0 bases from J, the gap between germline ends came to 8 bases. The CDR3 loop spans 15 amino acids. In DNA, the CDR3 is TGTGCCAGCAGCTTTGAGGTGGCGAACACCGGGGAGCTGTTTTTT. Translating gives CASSFEVANTGELFF.

The rearrangement joins TRBV9 to TRBJ2-3; D perhaps matches TRBD2 (5 bases). Trimming cost V 0 bases and J 2 bases, with 16 bases left between them. The germline gives CDR1 SGDLS, CDR2 YYNGEE. The CDR3 has 17 residues. CDR3 loop: CASSVEPASRYTDTQYF. For the CDR3, the DNA is TGTGCCAGCAGCGTAGAACCTGCTAGCCGATACACAGATACGCAGTATTTT. The full variable domain, in which reference TRBV9 and TRBJ2-3 provide the parts outside the CDR3, is DSGVTQTPKHLITATGQRVTLRCSPRSGDLSVYWYQQSLDQGLQFLIQYYNGEERAKGNILERFSAQQFPDLHSELNLSSLELGDSALYFCASSVEPASRYTDTQYFGPGTRLTVL.

The chain carries TRBV11-3 and TRBJ2-3; 10 bases agree with TRBD1. This CDR3 region has 15 residues. Germline loops: CDR1 SGHNT, CDR2 YENEEA. The junction had 7 bases not matched to a gene; V was cut back by 5 bases and J by 5 bases. CDR3 sequence reads: CASSPDRGRGDTQYF. The CDR3 DNA is TGTGCCAGCAGCCCAGACAGGGGGCGTGGAGATACGCAGTATTTT.

The table lists this clone with a count of one. The CDR3 region is CASSPNRVSGNTIYF. The CDR3 DNA is TGTGCCAGCTCACCGAACAGGGTTTCTGGAAACACCATATATTTT. This chain connects TRBV18 to TRBJ1-3; perhaps TRBD1 as D (6 bases). Trimming removed 3 bases from V and 1 base from J, with 10 bases in between. This CDR3 contains 15 residues. CDR1 is KGHSH, CDR2 LQKENI, per germline.